This T cell receptor beta chain was sequenced for a study of cytotoxic CD8 clonotypes in ibrutinib-treated CLL. Overall study context: Of the patients, 11 were relapsed/refractory, over 14 treatment-naive and roughly 17 IGHV unmutated. Productive templates per sample averaged roughly 230,000; productive rearrangements, 94,082.

Clones were read by immunoSEQ multiplex PCR, and TCRdb kept only the in-frame ones, dropping some. The data contain over 120,000 clones, over 60% of them singletons. Library input was approximately 2.1 micrograms of DNA from cryopreserved PBMCs. Germline-derived CDR1 and CDR2 are MDHEN and SYDVKM. Trimming removed 5 bases at V and 7 bases at J, with 17 bases between. This CDR3 is 14 amino acids long. This clone was counted once. The TCR comes from a human donor with chronic lymphocytic leukemia. Here the sequenced sample was PBMCs, taken after 12 months of ibrutinib treatment. The V gene is TRBV28, the J gene TRBJ2-5; D unresolved. The CDR3 DNA reads as TGTGCCAGCAGTGAAGAGGTATTTCGGCGGACCCAGTACTTC. Protein sequence: CASSEEVFRRTQYF.